The T cell receptor beta chain described here comes from a study of blood T cell repertoires in COVID-19. Overall study context: The study drew acute and convalescent COVID-19 samples from the United States, Italy and Spain.

Germline loops: CDR1 LGHDT, CDR2 YNNKEL (reference sequence). CDR3 length: 15 amino acids. The V gene end was trimmed by 4 bases and the J gene end by 4 bases; junction bases not matched to a gene: 7. Authors' analysis steps: Amplification from reference gene primers served as the basis for estimated nucleated cell counts. Libraries were prepared by immunoSEQ multiplex PCR; TCRdb keeps only in-frame clonotypes and omits some of them. D and trimming come from the DNA, and the V and J calls and clone size come from that table. Of 120,000 or so clones in the sample, about 79% were seen once. Sequences were obtained from peripheral blood. The sequence came from a man between 65 and 79 years old with acute or convalescent COVID-19. V gene TRBV3-1 (or the pseudogene TRBV3-2) combines with J gene TRBJ1-2, with 9 bases lining up with TRBD1. The CDR3 region is CASSPATGGAYGYTF. For the CDR3, the DNA is TGTGCCAGCAGCCCGGCTACAGGGGGCGCCTATGGCTACACCTTC.